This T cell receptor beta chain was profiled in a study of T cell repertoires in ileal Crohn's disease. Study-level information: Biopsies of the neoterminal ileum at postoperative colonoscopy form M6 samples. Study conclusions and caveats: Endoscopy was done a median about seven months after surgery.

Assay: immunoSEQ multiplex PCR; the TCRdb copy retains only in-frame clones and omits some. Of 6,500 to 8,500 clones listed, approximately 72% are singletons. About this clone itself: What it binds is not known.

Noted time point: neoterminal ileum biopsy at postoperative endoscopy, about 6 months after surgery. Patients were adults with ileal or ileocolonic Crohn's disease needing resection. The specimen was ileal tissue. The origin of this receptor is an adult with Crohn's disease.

The CDR3 sequence is CASSQDSVGTDTQYF. DNA of the CDR3: TGCGCCAGCAGCCAAGACTCGGTAGGCACAGATACGCAGTATTTT. This chain connects TRBV4-1 to TRBJ2-3; D not resolved. Germline assignment: CDR1 MGHRA and CDR2 YSYEKL. V dropped 0 bases and J dropped 1 base, with 8 bases sitting between them. This CDR3 spans 15 amino acids.